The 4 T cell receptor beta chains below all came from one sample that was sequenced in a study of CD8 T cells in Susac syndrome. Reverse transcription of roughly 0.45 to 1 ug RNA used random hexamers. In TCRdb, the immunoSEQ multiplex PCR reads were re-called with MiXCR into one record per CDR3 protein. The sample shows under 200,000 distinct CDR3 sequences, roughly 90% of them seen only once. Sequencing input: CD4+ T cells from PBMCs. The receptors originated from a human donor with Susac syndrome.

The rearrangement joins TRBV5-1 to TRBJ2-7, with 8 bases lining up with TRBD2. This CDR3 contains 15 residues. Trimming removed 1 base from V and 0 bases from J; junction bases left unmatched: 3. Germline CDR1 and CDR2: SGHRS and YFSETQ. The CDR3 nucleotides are TGCGCCAGCAGCTTGTTAGCGGGACGCTCCTACGAGCAGTACTTC. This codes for CASSLLAGRSYEQYF.

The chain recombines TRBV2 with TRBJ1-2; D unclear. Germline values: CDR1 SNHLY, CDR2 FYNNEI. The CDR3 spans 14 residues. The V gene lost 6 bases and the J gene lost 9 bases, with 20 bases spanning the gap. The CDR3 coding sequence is TGTGCCAGCAGGATGGGAAAAACGGACGCTAGCTACACCTTC. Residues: CASRMGKTDASYTF.

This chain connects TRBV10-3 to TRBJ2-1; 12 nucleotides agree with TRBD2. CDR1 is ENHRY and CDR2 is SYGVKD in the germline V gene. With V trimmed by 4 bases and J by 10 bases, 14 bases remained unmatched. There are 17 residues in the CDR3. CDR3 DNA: TGTGCCATCAGTGGGGGGGTCGGACTAGCGGGACCAAAGGAGCAGTTCTTC. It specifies CAISGGVGLAGPKEQFF.

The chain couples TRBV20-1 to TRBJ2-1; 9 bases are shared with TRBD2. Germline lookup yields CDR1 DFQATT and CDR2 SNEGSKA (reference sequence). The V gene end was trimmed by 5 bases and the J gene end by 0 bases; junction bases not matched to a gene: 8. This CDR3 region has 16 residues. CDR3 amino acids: CSARKSGGSSYNEQFF. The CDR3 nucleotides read TGCAGTGCTCGCAAAAGCGGGGGGAGCTCCTACAATGAGCAGTTCTTC.